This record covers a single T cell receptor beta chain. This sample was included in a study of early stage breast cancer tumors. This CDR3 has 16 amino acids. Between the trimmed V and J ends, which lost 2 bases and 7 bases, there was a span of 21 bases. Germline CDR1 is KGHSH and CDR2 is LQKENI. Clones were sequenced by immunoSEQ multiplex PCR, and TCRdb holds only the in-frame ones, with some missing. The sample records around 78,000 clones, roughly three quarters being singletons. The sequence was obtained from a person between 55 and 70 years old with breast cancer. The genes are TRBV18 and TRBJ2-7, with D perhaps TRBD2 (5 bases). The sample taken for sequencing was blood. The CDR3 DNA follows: TGTGCCAGCTCACCAAAGGACGGCGGGCCCCGTTGGGAGCAGTACTTC. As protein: CASSPKDGGPRWEQYF.